This TCR beta chain was observed in a study of T cells after yellow fever vaccination. Study findings and constraints: Clonotypes that responded to the vaccine were almost all undetectable in sorted memory subsets on day 0. A minor fraction of clonotypes spanned both CD4 and CD8 compartments. There was a possibility that FACS-sorted repertoires contained abundant clonotypes contaminating from the bulk population.

This clonotype was seen many times. The length of the CDR3 is 11 residues. CDR1 is DFQATT, CDR2 SNEGSKA, per germline (reference sequence). The V and J ends lost 3 bases and 8 bases respectively, with 8 bases between them. TCRdb recomputed calls from the 5' RACE reads with MiXCR, one row per CDR3 protein. This sample has 35,000 to 55,000 distinct CDR3 sequences, with 6% to 7% found just once. This specimen was PBMCs, either bulk or a sorted T-cell subset (CD4+, CD8+, memory, or dextramer-sorted; not recorded which), taken 45 days after the yellow fever booster vaccination. This sequence was found in a man aged 25 to 40 who received the YFV17D yellow fever vaccine. This rearrangement joins TRBV20-1 to TRBJ2-1; no firm D call. The CDR3 DNA follows: TGCAGTGCTAGCCGTACCTATGAGCAGTTCTTC. Translating gives CSASRTYEQFF.